This TCR beta chain was identified in a study of vaccination effects on CD4 cells after COVID-19. Overall study context: The second dose preceded post-vaccine samples by a median of 72 days. Findings and limits, study-wide: Marked clonal contraction was seen late after vaccination (in both infection- and vaccine-induced clones). Few convalescent patients were included, and no early post-infection timepoints were sampled.

Assay used: immunoSEQ multiplex PCR; TCRdb lists only in-frame clones, some missing. This sample has 17,000 or so clones, with 65% to 75% found just once. In the ViraFEST assay, antigen-specific CD4+ clonotypes were identified by expansion after peptide-pool stimulation. The culture ran for 10 days, and then CD4+ T cells were isolated. Their SARS-CoV-2 infection, verified by PCR, occurred between March and December 2020. Participants were given two doses of BNT162b2 or mRNA-1273 vaccine. For this clone: Its antigen is as yet unknown.

V lost 3 bases, J lost 4 bases, and 15 bases stayed unmatched. Germline assignment: CDR1 DFQATT and CDR2 SNEGSKA (reference sequence). The CDR3 extends over 16 amino acids. The sequence was collected from a human donor who had a prior SARS-CoV-2 infection. V gene TRBV20-1 combines with J gene TRBJ2-7; 7 nucleotides match TRBD1. The specimen comprised CD4+ T cells from PBMCs cultured with SARS-CoV-2 spike peptides, sampled after COVID-19 vaccination. The CDR3 loop is CSASSPQQGLGYEQYF. The CDR3 nucleotides read TGCAGTGCTAGTTCCCCCCAACAGGGGTTGGGGTACGAGCAGTACTTC.